This T cell receptor beta chain was captured by sequencing in a study of cytomegalovirus exposure and HLA in healthy donors. Study summary: Some 85 million unique TCRs, all from HLA-typed donors, were included in an early release of the data.

V was clipped by 0 bases and J by 6 bases, with 16 bases between them. CDR3 length: 15 amino acids. Germline V gene sequence: CDR1 SGHRS, CDR2 YFSETQ. The study's findings and limits: Excluded were some V segments that proved indistinguishable, including TRBV6-2 and TRBV6-3. In a later analysis, TCR association rates varied by HLA locus: DRB1 most, HLA-C fewest. In a later analysis, common viral pathogens appeared linked to several of the most significant clusters.

PCR employed 60 Vbeta and 13 Jbeta primers. Sequenced by immunoSEQ multiplex PCR; TCRdb stores in-frame clones only, minus some. The sample consists of over 130,000 clones, 88% of them appearing once. A remark on this clone: As yet, its antigen is unknown.

Source material: PBMCs. The chain combines TRBV5-1 with TRBJ2-7; perhaps TRBD1 as D (5 bases). The sequence was collected from a woman aged 40 to 50 in good health and CMV-seronegative. CDR3 loop: CASSLGSGIVGEQYF. The CDR3 region has the DNA TGCGCCAGCAGCTTGGGGTCAGGGATTGTTGGCGAGCAGTACTTC.